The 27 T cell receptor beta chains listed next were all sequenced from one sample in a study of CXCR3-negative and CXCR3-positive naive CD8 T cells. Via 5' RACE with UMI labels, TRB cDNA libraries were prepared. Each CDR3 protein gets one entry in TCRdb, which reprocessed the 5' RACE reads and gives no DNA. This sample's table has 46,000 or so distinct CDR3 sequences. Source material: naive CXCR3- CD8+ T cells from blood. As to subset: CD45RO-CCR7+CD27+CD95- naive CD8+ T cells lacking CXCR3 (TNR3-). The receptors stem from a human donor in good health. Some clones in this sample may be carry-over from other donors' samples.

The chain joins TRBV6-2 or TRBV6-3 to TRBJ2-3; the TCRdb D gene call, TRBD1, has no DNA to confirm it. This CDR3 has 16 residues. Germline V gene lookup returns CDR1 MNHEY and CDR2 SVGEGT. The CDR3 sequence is CASSYDEGRGADTQYF.

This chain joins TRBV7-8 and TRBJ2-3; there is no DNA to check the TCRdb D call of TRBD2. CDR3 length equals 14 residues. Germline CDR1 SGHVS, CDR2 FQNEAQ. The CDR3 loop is CASSPHEGPDTQYF.

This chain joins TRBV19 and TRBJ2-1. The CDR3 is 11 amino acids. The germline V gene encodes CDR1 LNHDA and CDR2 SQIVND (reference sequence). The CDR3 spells CASSAGSEQFF.

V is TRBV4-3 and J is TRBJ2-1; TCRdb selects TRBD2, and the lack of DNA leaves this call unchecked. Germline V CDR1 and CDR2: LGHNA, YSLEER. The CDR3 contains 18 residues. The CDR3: CASSQDLAGTTTYNEQFF.

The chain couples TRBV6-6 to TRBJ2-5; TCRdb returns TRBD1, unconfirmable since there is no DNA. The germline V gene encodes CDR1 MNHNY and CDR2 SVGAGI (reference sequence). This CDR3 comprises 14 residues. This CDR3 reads CASSYPDRQETQYF.

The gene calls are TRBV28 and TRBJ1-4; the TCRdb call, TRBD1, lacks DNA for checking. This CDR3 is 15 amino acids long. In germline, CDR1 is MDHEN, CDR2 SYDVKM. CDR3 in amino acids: CASSDRDSANEKLFF.

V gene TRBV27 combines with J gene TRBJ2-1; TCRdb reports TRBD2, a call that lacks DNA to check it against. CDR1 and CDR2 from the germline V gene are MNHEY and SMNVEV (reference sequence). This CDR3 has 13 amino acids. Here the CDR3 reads CASSHSGRNEQFF.

This CDR3 reads CSAIRVTPGLVSYEQYF. The chain uses TRBV20-1 and TRBJ2-7; the TCRdb call, TRBD2, lacks DNA for checking. The CDR3 is 17 amino acids. From germline, CDR1 is DFQATT and CDR2 SNEGSKA (reference sequence).

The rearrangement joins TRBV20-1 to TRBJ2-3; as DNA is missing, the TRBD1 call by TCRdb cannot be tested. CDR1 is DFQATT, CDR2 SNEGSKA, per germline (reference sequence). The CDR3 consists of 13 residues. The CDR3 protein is CSAQTVSTDTQYF.

CDR3 residues: CASSLFSGDSQDTQYF. This chain connects TRBV28 to TRBJ2-3; the D call from TCRdb, TRBD2, cannot be confirmed without DNA. From germline, CDR1 is MDHEN and CDR2 SYDVKM. The CDR3 totals 16 residues. The full variable domain, with the rest looked up from reference TRBV28 and TRBJ2-3, is DVKVTQSSRYLVKRTGEKVFLECVQDMDHENMFWYRQDPGLGLRLIYFSYDVKMKEKGDIPEGYSVSREKKERFSLILESASTNQTSMYLCASSLFSGDSQDTQYFGPGTRLTVL.

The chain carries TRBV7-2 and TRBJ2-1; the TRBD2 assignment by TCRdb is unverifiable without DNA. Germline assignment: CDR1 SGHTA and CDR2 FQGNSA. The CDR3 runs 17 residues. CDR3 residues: CASSLELAGDFWDEQFF.

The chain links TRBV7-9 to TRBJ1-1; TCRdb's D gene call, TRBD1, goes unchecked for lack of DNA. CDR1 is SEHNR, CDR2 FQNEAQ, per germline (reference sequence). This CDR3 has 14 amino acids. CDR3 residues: CASSHPEGAGKAFF. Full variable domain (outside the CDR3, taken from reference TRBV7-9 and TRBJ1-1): DTGVSQNPRHKITKRGQNVTFRCDPISEHNRLYWYRQTLGQGPEFLTYFQNEAQLEKSRLLSDRFSAERPKGSFSTLEIQRTEQGDSAMYLCASSHPEGAGKAFFGQGTRLTVV.

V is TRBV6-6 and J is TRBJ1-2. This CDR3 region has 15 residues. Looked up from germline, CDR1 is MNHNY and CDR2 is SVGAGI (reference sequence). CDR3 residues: CASSYGPSDNYGYTF.

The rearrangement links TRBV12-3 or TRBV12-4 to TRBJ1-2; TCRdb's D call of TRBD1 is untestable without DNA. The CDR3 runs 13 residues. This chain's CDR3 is CASSPGTASGYTF.

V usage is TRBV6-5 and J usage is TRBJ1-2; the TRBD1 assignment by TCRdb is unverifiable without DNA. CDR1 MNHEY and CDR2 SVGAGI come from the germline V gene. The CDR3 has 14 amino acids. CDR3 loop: CASTPRQPNYGYTF.

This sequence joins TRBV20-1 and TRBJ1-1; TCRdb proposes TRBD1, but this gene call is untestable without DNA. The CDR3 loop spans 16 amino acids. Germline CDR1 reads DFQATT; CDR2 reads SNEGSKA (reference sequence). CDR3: CSAKGDTGGENTEAFF.

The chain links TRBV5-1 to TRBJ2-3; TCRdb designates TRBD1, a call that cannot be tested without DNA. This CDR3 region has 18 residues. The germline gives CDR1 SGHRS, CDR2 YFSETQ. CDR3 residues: CASSLGDSRLYSTDTQYF. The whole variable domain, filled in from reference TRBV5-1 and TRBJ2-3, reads KAGVTQTPRYLIKTRGQQVTLSCSPISGHRSVSWYQQTPGQGLQFLFEYFSETQRNKGNFPGRFSGRQFSNSRSEMNVSTLELGDSALYLCASSLGDSRLYSTDTQYFGPGTRLTVL.

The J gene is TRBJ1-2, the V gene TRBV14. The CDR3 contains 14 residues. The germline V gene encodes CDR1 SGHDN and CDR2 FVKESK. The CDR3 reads CASSREGRPYGYTF.

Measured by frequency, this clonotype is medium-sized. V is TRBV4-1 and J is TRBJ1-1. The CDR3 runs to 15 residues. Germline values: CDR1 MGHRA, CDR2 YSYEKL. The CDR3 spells CASSQPTTFNTEAFF.

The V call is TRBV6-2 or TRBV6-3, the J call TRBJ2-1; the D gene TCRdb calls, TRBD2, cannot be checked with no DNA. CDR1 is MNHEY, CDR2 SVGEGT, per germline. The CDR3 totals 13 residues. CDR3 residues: CASSPASYNEQFF.

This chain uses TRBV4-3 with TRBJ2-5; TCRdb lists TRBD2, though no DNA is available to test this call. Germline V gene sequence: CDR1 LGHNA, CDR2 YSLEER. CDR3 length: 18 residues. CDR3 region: CASSQDLGARALQETQYF.

CDR3 region: CSVDVIEQGYEQYF. The J gene is TRBJ2-7, the V gene TRBV29-1; TCRdb's D call, TRBD1, is unchecked because there is no DNA. This CDR3 region has 14 residues. Germline CDR1 SQVTM, CDR2 ANQGSEA.

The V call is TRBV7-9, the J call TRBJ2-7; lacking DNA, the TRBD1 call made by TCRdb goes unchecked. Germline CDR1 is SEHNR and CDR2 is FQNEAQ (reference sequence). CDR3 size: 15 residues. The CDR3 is CASSSTDSYSYEQYF.

The CDR3 spells CSARDTGTSGYEQYF. The V gene is TRBV20-1, the J gene TRBJ2-7; as DNA is missing, the TRBD2 call by TCRdb cannot be tested. This CDR3 spans 15 amino acids. Germline V CDR1 and CDR2: DFQATT, SNEGSKA (reference sequence).

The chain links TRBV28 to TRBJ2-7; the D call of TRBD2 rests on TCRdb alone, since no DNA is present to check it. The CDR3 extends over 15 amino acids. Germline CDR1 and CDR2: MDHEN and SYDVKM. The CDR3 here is CASSLLAGGPWEQYF.

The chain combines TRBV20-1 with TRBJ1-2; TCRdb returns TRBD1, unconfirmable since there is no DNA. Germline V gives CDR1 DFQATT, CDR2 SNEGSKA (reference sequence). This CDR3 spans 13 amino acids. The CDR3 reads CSANLRDRYGYTF.

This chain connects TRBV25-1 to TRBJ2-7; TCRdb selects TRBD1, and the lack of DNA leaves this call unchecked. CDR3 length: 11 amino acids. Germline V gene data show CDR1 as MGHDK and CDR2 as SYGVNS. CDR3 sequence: CASMDSYEQYF.